This T cell receptor beta chain originates from a study of blood T cells in healthy people across ages. Details on this clonotype: Its antigen is not identified.

A sample-barcoded 5' primer and a J-beta primer mix were used in a second PCR of about 7 to 11 cycles. Each cDNA molecule was tagged by a template-switch adaptor with 12 random nucleotides. In TCRdb, the 5' RACE reads were re-called with MiXCR into one record per CDR3 protein. The table records some 760,000 distinct CDR3 sequences, around a quarter of them present only once. Trimming removed 4 bases at V and 7 bases at J, with 16 bases between. Germline CDR1 is SGHTA and CDR2 is FQGNSA. The CDR3 consists of 15 residues. Study-wide findings and caveats: A greater number of naive CD4+ cells and higher diversity distinguished long-lived donors from aged donors.

The same sample was also used in a study of T cells of mothers and their children. That report notes: About 2.8 million TCR beta reads per child versus over 9 million per mother.

The material sequenced was blood. The chain joins TRBV7-2 to TRBJ1-4; no clear D. This TCR derives from a boy between 10 and 17 years old in good health. CDR3 nucleotides: TGTGCCAGCAGCTCCCGGGCGGGCGGGAGTGAAAAACTGTTTTTT. It codes for CASSSRAGGSEKLFF.